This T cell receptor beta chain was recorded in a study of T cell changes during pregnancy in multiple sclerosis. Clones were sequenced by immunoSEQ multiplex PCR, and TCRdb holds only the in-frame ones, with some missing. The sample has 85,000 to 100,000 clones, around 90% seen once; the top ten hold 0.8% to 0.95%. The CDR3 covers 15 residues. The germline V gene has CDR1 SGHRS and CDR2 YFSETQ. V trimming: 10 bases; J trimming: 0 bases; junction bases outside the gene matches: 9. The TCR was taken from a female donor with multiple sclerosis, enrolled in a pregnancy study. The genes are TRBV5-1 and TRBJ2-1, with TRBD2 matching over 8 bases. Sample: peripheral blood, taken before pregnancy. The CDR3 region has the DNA TGCGCCTCCAACTCGGGGGGGTCCTCCTACAATGAGCAGTTCTTC. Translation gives CASNSGGSSYNEQFF. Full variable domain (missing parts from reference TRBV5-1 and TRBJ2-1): KAGVTQTPRYLIKTRGQQVTLSCSPISGHRSVSWYQQTPGQGLQFLFEYFSETQRNKGNFPGRFSGRQFSNSRSEMNVSTLELGDSALYLCASNSGGSSYNEQFFGPGTRLTVL.